The rows below give T cell receptor beta chains drawn from one sample of a study of shared clonotypes between healthy human individuals. Assay: immunoSEQ multiplex PCR; the TCRdb copy retains only in-frame clones and omits some. Of roughly 2.6 million clones in the sample, approximately 94% were seen once. Sequencing input: naive CD4+ T cells sorted from blood. The receptor set was obtained from a man between 18 and 35 years old in good health. Both conserved end residues are trimmed from each CDR3. The D gene is left open where the match is weak.

J gene,V gene,D gene,CDR3 protein
TRBJ2-1,TRBV13,.,ASSPDTGIYSYNEQF
TRBJ2-7,TRBV10-2,TRBD2,ASTDGGEMRQY
TRBJ2-7,TRBV5-1,.,ASSLGGSRISSYEQY
TRBJ1-1,TRBV6-5,.,ASSRSRDTEAF
TRBJ1-2,TRBV4-1,.,ASSRSDTGGYT
TRBJ1-2,TRBV30,.,AWSQALNYGYT
TRBJ1-2,TRBV5-4,.,ASSLYSTNYGYT
TRBJ2-3,TRBV25-1,TRBD2,ASNGGGSTDTQY
TRBJ2-7,TRBV25-1,TRBD2,ASRGTTSGGATYEQY
TRBJ2-5,TRBV7-9,.,ASSTQGLQETQY
TRBJ2-7,TRBV5-1,.,ASGTEPVYEQY
TRBJ1-2,TRBV25-1,TRBD1,ASRDRENGYT
TRBJ2-5,TRBV19,.,ASSIAQQETQY
TRBJ1-6,TRBV5-4,.,ASSLSGASYNSPLH
TRBJ2-3,TRBV18,.,ASSSILPLGDTQY
TRBJ2-2,TRBV11-2,.,ASSLTYNTGELF
TRBJ1-3,TRBV6-6,.,ASSFDRKAGGNTIY